The next 2 T cell receptor beta chains were all read from a single sample in a study of metastatic and nonmetastatic thyroid tumors. TCRdb redid the clone calls on the PCR reads using MiXCR. This table holds roughly 40,000 clones, around an eighth found once. There were no patients who had received any treatment before thyroid surgery. The sequenced material came from blood. The receptors stem from a male donor with papillary thyroid cancer or a benign thyroid nodule (not recorded which). Some clones in this sample may be carry-over from other donors' samples.

This clone was detected ten times or more. The chain recombines TRBV28 with TRBJ1-4, with D perhaps matching TRBD1 (6 bases). From germline, CDR1 is MDHEN and CDR2 SYDVKM. V was clipped by 11 bases and J by 7 bases, with 14 bases between them. The length of the CDR3 is 12 residues. As DNA, the CDR3 is TGTGCCTCCAAGGCGGGGGCTGAAAAACTGTTTTTT. Translating gives CASKAGAEKLFF.

This clone has a count of ten or more. This chain joins TRBV6-1 and TRBJ2-7, with TRBD1 matching over 7 bases. The V and J ends lost 8 bases and 3 bases, in that order; junction bases with no gene match: 16. The CDR3 runs 16 residues. Per germline, CDR1 MNHNS and CDR2 SASEGT. As DNA, the CDR3 is TGTGCCAGCCGTCCCCCCCCCGGGACAGCGAACTACGAGCAGTACTTC. Translating it yields CASRPPPGTANYEQYF.